The entry that follows covers one TCR beta chain sequence. This record belongs to a study of early T cells in non-severe SARS-CoV-2 infection. Unique molecular identifier tags were affixed to discrete cDNA molecules. TCRdb used MiXCR to reprocess the 5' RACE reads, holding one entry per CDR3 protein. The sample lists tens of thousands of distinct CDR3 sequences, about 5% occurring once. The sequenced sample consisted of whole blood. The clonotype was recovered from an adult who was a healthcare worker with PCR-confirmed SARS-CoV-2 infection or an uninfected control (not recorded which).

CDR3 nucleotides: TGTGCCTGGAGTGCTGAGTGGGACGAGCAGTACTTC. It codes for CAWSAEWDEQYF. V and J are TRBV30 and TRBJ2-7; no clear D. CDR1 and CDR2 from the germline V gene are GTSNPN and SVGIG (reference sequence). Trimming left V 1 base short and J 5 bases short, with 9 bases between. There are 12 residues in the CDR3.